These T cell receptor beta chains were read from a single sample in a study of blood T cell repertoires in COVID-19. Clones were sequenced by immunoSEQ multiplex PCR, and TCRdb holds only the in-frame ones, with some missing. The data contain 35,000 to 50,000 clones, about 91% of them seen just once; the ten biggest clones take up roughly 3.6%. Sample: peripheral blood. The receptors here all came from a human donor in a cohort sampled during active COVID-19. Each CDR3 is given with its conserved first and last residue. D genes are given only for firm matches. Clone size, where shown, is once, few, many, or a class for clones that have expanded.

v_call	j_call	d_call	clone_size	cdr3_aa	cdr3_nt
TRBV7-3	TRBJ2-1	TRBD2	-	CASSSERGAYNEQFF	TGTGCCAGCAGCTCCGAGCGGGGGGCCTACAATGAGCAGTTCTTC
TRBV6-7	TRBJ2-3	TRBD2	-	CASSYSIAAGGPLPPPDTQYF	TGTGCCAGCAGTTACTCGATTGCGGCGGGGGGGCCTTTGCCCCCTCCAGATACGCAGTATTTT
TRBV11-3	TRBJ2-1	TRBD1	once	CASSLTGPGQGADEQFF	TGTGCCAGCAGCTTAACGGGTCCGGGACAGGGGGCGGATGAGCAGTTCTTC
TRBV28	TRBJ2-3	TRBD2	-	CASTGTSGRAGDTQYF	TGTGCCAGCACCGGGACTAGCGGGAGGGCTGGGGATACGCAGTATTTT
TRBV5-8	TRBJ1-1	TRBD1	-	CASSFDRGRAEAFF	TGTGCCAGCAGTTTCGACAGGGGACGGGCTGAAGCTTTCTTT
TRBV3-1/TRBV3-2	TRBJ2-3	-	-	CASSTLSGRTDTQYF	TGTGCCAGCAGCACCCTTAGCGGTCGCACAGATACGCAGTATTTT
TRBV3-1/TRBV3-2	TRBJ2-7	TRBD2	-	CASSPVPGGGRLYEQYF	TGTGCCAGCAGCCCCGTGCCCGGCGGGGGACGCCTCTACGAGCAGTACTTC
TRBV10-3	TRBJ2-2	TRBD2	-	CAISVTSGSSTGELFF	TGTGCCATCAGTGTTACTAGCGGGAGTTCTACCGGGGAACTGTTTTTT
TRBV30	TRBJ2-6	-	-	CAWSVSRVTLSGANVLTF	TGTGCCTGGAGCGTTTCCAGGGTGACACTATCTGGGGCCAACGTCCTGACTTTC
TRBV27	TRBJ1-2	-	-	CASRRVLGGADYGYTF	TGTGCCAGCCGTCGGGTGTTGGGGGGGGCGGACTATGGCTACACCTTC
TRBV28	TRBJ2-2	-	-	CASSTSTRGNTGELFF	TGTGCCAGCAGTACCTCGACCCGGGGAAACACCGGGGAGCTGTTTTTT
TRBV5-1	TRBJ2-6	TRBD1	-	CASSATGQALSEGANVLTF	TGCGCCAGCAGCGCCACCGGACAGGCTCTCTCTGAGGGGGCCAACGTCCTGACTTTC
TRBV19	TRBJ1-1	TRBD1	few	CASSMMMGQGKAEAFF	TGTGCCAGTAGTATGATGATGGGACAGGGAAAGGCTGAAGCTTTCTTT
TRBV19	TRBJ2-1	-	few	CASSKQGSYNEQFF	TGTGCCAGTAGCAAACAGGGTTCCTACAATGAGCAGTTCTTC
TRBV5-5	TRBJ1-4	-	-	CASSGPTSNKGEKLFF	TGTGCCAGCAGCGGCCCGACTTCAAATAAAGGTGAAAAACTGTTTTTT
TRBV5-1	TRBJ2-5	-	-	CASSLWGQLQETQYF	TGCGCCAGCAGCTTGTGGGGGCAGCTACAAGAGACCCAGTACTTC
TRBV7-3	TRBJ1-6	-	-	CASSPPEVRASSYNSPLHF	TGTGCCAGCAGCCCCCCGGAGGTTAGGGCCAGCTCCTATAATTCACCCCTCCACTTT
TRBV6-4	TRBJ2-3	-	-	CASSALESDTQYF	TGTGCCAGCAGTGCACTAGAGTCTGATACGCAGTATTTT
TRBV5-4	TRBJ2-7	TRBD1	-	CASSWTGLDEQYF	TGTGCCAGCAGCTGGACAGGGTTGGACGAGCAGTACTTC
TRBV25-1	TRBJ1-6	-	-	CASSQGNNSPLHF	TGTGCCAGCAGTCAGGGGAATAATTCACCCCTCCACTTT
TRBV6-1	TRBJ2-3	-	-	CASSEVVSTDTQYF	TGTGCCAGCAGTGAAGTAGTCAGCACAGATACGCAGTATTTT
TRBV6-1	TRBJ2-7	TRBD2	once	CASSEARGKGYEQYF	TGTGCCAGCAGTGAAGCGCGGGGGAAAGGGTACGAGCAGTACTTC
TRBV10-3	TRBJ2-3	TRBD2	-	CAISVSGSSDTQYF	TGTGCCATCAGTGTGAGCGGGAGCTCAGATACGCAGTATTTT
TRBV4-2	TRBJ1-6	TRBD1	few	CASSQDSPGGVGSPLHF	TGTGCCAGCAGCCAAGATAGTCCAGGGGGCGTGGGATCACCCCTCCACTTT
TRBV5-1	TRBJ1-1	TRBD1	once	CASRGQGARTEAFF	TGCGCCAGCAGAGGACAGGGGGCGCGGACTGAAGCTTTCTTT
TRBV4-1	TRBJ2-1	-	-	CASRAQGADNEQFF	TGCGCCAGCAGAGCTCAGGGCGCGGACAATGAGCAGTTCTTC
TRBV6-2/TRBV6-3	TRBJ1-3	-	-	CASSPSGNTIYF	TGTGCCAGCAGTCCGTCTGGAAACACCATATATTTT
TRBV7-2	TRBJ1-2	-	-	CASSLKTDIYGYTF	TGTGCCAGCAGCTTAAAGACAGACATCTATGGCTACACCTTC
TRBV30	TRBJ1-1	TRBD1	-	CAWSRQGFNTEAFF	TGTGCCTGGAGCCGACAGGGCTTTAACACTGAAGCTTTCTTT
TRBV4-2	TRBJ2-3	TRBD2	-	CASSPETSNTDTQYF	TGTGCCAGCAGCCCTGAGACTAGCAACACAGATACGCAGTATTTT
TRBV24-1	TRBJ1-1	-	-	CATSGGNTEAFF	TGTGCCACCAGTGGAGGTAACACTGAAGCTTTCTTT
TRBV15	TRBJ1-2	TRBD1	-	CATSNPGQNYGYTF	TGTGCCACCAGCAATCCGGGACAGAACTATGGCTACACCTTC
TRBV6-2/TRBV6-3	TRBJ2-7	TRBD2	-	CASSYVRGAREQYF	TGTGCCAGCAGTTACGTGCGGGGGGCGCGGGAGCAGTACTTC
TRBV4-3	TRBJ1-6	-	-	CASSQDSGYSSPLHF	TGCGCCAGCAGCCAAGATTCAGGATACAGTTCACCCCTCCACTTT
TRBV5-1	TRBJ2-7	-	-	CASSLDGTTGKDEQYF	TGCGCCAGCAGCTTGGACGGAACCACAGGGAAAGACGAGCAGTACTTC
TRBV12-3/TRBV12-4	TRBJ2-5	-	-	CASSLARIETQYF	TGTGCCAGCAGTTTGGCGAGGATTGAGACCCAGTACTTC
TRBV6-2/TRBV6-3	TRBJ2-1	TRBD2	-	CASSLSGAHNEQFF	TGTGCCAGCAGCCTTAGCGGGGCCCACAATGAGCAGTTCTTC
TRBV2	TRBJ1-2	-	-	CASSEIGYGYTF	TGTGCCAGCAGTGAAATCGGCTATGGCTACACCTTC
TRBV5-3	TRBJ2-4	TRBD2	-	CARSLGCLAGKLAKNIQYF	TGTGCCAGAAGCTTGGGTTGTTTAGCGGGTAAGCTAGCCAAAAACATTCAGTACTTC
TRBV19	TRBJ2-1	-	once	CASNRGGRENEQFF	TGTGCCAGCAACAGGGGAGGCAGGGAAAATGAGCAGTTCTTC
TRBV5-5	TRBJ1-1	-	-	CASSLDTGMAFF	TGTGCCAGCAGCTTGGATACAGGGATGGCTTTCTTT
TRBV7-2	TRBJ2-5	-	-	CASSLAVRGSGETQYF	TGTGCCAGCAGCTTAGCGGTTAGAGGGTCGGGGGAGACCCAGTACTTC
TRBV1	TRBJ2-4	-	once	CTSSQGQGSSF	TGCACCAGCAGCCAGGGACAGGGTTCATCCTTC
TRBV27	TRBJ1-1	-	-	CASMGGHLNTEAFF	TGTGCCAGCATGGGAGGCCACTTGAACACTGAAGCTTTCTTT